This T cell receptor (beta chain) emerged from a study of T-cell memory formation after mild COVID-19. TCRdb independently ran MiXCR on the 5' RACE reads; one entry per CDR3 protein. The data show 560,000 or so distinct CDR3 sequences, 15% to 20% seen once. The V gene's germline CDR1 is SGHTA and CDR2 FQGNSA. The trim removed 7 bases at V and 3 bases at J, leaving 9 bases unmatched. The CDR3 loop spans 15 amino acids. This clonotype has only a few counts. Sequenced input: PBMCs or a T cell subset sorted from them (not recorded which). This TCR was sampled from an adult woman who had mild COVID-19 (a few samples of this study predate the infection). Cell type and time point are not known. The rearrangement joins TRBV7-2 to TRBJ2-1; 7 bases align to TRBD1. The CDR3 loop reads CASTTFQGVYNEQFF. CDR3 coding DNA: TGTGCCAGCACGACTTTCCAGGGGGTCTACAATGAGCAGTTCTTC.